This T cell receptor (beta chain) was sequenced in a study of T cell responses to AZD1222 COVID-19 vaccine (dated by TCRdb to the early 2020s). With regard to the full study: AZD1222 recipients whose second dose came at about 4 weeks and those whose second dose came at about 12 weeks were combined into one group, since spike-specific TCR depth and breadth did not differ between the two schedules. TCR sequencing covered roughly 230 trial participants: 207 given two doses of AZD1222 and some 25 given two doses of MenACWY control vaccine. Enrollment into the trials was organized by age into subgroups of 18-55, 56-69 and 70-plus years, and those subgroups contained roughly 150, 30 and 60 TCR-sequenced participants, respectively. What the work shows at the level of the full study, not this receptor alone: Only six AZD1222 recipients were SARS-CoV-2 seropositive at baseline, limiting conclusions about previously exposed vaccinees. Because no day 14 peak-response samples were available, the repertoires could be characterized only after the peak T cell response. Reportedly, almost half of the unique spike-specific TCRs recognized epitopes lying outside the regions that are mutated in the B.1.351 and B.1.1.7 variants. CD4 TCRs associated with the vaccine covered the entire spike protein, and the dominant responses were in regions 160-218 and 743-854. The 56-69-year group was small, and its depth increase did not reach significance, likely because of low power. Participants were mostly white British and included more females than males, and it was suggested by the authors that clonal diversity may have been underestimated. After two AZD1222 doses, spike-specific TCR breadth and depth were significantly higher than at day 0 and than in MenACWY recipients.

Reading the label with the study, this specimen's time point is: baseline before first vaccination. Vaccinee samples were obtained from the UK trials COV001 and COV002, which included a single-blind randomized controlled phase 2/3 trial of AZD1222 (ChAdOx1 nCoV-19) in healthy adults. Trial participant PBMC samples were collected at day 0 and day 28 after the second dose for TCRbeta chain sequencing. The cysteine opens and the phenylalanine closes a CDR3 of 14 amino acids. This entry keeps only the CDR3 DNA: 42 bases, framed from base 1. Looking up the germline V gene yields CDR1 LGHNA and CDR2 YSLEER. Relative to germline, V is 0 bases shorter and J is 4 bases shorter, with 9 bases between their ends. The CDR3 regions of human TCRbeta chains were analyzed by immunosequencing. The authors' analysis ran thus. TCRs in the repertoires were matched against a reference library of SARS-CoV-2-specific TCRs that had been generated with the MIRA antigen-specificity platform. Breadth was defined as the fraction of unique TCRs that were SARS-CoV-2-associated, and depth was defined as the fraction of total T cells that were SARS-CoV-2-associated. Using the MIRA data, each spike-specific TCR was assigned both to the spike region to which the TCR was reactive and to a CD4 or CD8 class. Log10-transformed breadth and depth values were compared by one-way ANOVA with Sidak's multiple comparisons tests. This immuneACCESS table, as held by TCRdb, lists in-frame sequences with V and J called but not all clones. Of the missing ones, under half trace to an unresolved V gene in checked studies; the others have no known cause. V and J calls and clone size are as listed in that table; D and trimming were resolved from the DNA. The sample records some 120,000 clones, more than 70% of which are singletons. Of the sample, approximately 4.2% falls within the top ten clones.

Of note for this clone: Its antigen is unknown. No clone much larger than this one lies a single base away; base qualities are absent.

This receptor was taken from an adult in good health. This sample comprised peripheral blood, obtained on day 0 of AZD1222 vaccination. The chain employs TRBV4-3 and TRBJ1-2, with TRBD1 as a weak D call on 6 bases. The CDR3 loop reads CASSQEDSSYGYTF. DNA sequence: TGCGCCAGCAGCCAAGAGGACAGCTCCTATGGCTACACCTTC.